The text below deals with one T cell receptor beta chain. What it recognizes is unknown. This entry is derived from a study of blood T cells in healthy people across ages. PCR was performed a second time for roughly 6 to 12 cycles using a sample-barcoded 5' primer and a J-beta primer mix. Each cDNA molecule was tagged by a template-switch adaptor that had 12 random nucleotides. TCRdb reprocessed the 5' RACE reads with MiXCR, giving one entry per CDR3 protein. This sample has about 940,000 distinct CDR3 sequences, with around 46% found just once. Study-wide findings and caveats: With age, beta diversity per million T cells declined roughly linearly, significantly by approximately 40. Diversity of TCR beta correlated strongly with naive T cell percentage. It was not known whether donors were CMV positive (a possible confounder of expanded clonotype changes).

The sample comprised blood. The source of this sequence is a man aged 25 to 40 in good health.

The CDR3 spells CASAPQDTDTQYF. CDR3 DNA sequence: TGTGCCAGCGCCCCGCAAGACACAGATACGCAGTATTTT. The chain joins TRBV7-2 to TRBJ2-3; D unresolved. CDR3 length: 13 residues. The V and J ends lost 8 bases and 2 bases respectively, with 11 bases between them. Germline V gene data show CDR1 as SGHTA and CDR2 as FQGNSA.